The T cell receptor beta chain under discussion was sequenced for a study of shared clonotypes between healthy human individuals. Study-wide findings and caveats: Deeper or shallower sequencing was expected to change how clonotypes are shared among donors.

Original processing notes: ImmunoSEQ output held junction-only sequences without quality scores, so filtering differed. Generated by immunoSEQ multiplex PCR, the TCRdb table keeps only in-frame clones and is missing some. V, J and clone size reflect that table, while D and trimming were determined from the DNA. The sample contains around 450,000 clones, more than 75% of which appear only once. With regard to this clone: Its antigen is as yet unknown.

The CDR3 extends over 13 amino acids. CDR1 is MNHEY, CDR2 SMNVEV, per germline (reference sequence). The V gene lost 2 bases and the J gene lost 3 bases, with 8 bases spanning the gap. The sequenced sample was PBMCs. The TCR was taken from a middle-aged woman in good health. Some clones in this sample may be carry-over from other donors' samples. The rearrangement uses TRBV27 and TRBJ2-7, with TRBD2 as a possible D gene (6 bases). The CDR3 nucleotides are TGTGCCAGCAGTTTAATTAGCGGCTACGAGCAGTACTTC. Its protein is CASSLISGYEQYF.